A selection of T cell receptor beta chains follows, all from one sample in a study of T cells in Graves' hyperthyroidism and ophthalmopathy. Each CDR3 protein is one row after TCRdb ran MiXCR on the multiplex PCR reads. The table has around 340,000 distinct CDR3 sequences, around 14% seen once. The specimen was blood. The receptors originated from a woman in her 30s with Graves' hyperthyroidism. The CDR3 runs from the conserved cysteine through the conserved F or W.

v_call cdr3_aa
TRBV5-1 CASRPWLNTEAFF
TRBV4-2 CASSQRWGAGDTQYF
TRBV28 CATGGLSYEQYF
TRBV7-9 CASSRGINEKLFF
TRBV2 CASTGLESTEAFF
TRBV27 CASSLSGGQGTYEQYF
TRBV5-5 CASSPILGGGTDTQYF
TRBV7-2 CASSSGLAGGQNTDTQYF
TRBV29-1 CSVRSGTEETQYF
TRBV5-8 CAGGLNIQYF
TRBV15 CATRGAGQGNTGELFF
TRBV3-1 CASQAAVQETQYF
TRBV11-3 CASSLGRASGSEETQYF
TRBV6-2/TRBV6-3 CASRRTRHLGTEAFF
TRBV4-2 CASSQGVGSEGELFF